These 30 T cell receptor beta chains originate from one sample sequenced in a study of blood T cells in healthy people across ages. A J-beta primer mix and a sample-barcoded 5' primer were used in a second PCR of roughly 6 to 11 cycles. One entry per CDR3 protein results from TCRdb running MiXCR on the 5' RACE reads. Among roughly 2 million distinct CDR3 sequences listed, about 50% were seen once. The sequenced material came from blood. These receptors were obtained from a woman between 40 and 55 years old in good health.

The chain employs TRBV20-1 and TRBJ1-6; 9 bases line up with TRBD1. The CDR3 is 15 residues long. Germline V CDR1 and CDR2: DFQATT, SNEGSKA (reference sequence). The trim removed 1 base at V and 7 bases at J, leaving 5 bases unmatched. This chain's CDR3 is CSARVQGAGNSPLHF. CDR3 nucleotides: TGCAGTGCTAGAGTACAGGGGGCAGGGAATTCACCCCTCCACTTT.

This clonotype has more than one count but fewer than ten. V and J are TRBV12-3 or TRBV12-4 and TRBJ2-5; TRBD2 matches at 8 bases. CDR3 length: 14 amino acids. Trimming took 7 bases from V and 5 from J; bases not matched to a gene: 9. CDR3 protein: CASTTGAGVETQYF. The CDR3 DNA sequence: TGTGCCAGCACCACGGGAGCGGGGGTGGAGACCCAGTACTTC.

V and J are TRBV20-1 and TRBJ2-1, with D tentatively TRBD1 or TRBD2 (5 bases each). This CDR3 region has 15 residues. Germline V gene data show CDR1 as DFQATT and CDR2 as SNEGSKA (reference sequence). V lost 3 bases and J 1 base, leaving 13 bases between the germline ends. This CDR3 reads CSARGRGNSYNEQFF. CDR3 sequence (DNA): TGCAGTGCTAGGGGTCGGGGCAATTCCTACAATGAGCAGTTCTTC.

The chain couples TRBV3-1 to TRBJ2-1, with D unresolved. This CDR3 has 12 residues. V dropped 1 base and J dropped 13 bases, with 11 bases sitting between them. CDR1 and CDR2 from the germline V gene are LGHDT and YNNKEL (reference sequence). CDR3 in amino acids: CASSQVESTQFF. The CDR3 DNA reads as TGTGCCAGCAGCCAAGTGGAGTCGACCCAGTTCTTC.

The chain couples TRBV6-2 or TRBV6-3 to TRBJ1-1; D is undetermined. Per the germline V gene, CDR1 is MNHEY and CDR2 is SVGEGT. The V end lost 7 bases, the J end lost 5 bases, and 17 bases lay between the germline ends. The CDR3 is 14 residues long. The CDR3 here is CASTRSVEVTEAFF. CDR3 nucleotide sequence: TGTGCCAGCACCCGCTCGGTGGAAGTTACTGAAGCTTTCTTT.

V usage is TRBV9 and J usage is TRBJ2-7; D unresolved. CDR3 length: 12 amino acids. The V gene lost 3 bases and the J gene lost 7 bases, with 11 bases spanning the gap. Germline CDR1 reads SGDLS; CDR2 reads YYNGEE. In DNA form, the CDR3 reads TGTGCCAGCAGCGCCTCCGGCAATGAGCAGTACTTC. Translated: CASSASGNEQYF.

CDR3: CAIRDREGTEAFF. CDR3 sequence (DNA): TGTGCCATCAGGGACAGGGAGGGCACTGAAGCTTTCTTT. The V gene is TRBV10-3, the J gene TRBJ1-1, with 8 bases aligning to TRBD1. This CDR3 has 13 residues. Trimming cost V 6 bases and J 4 bases; bases outside gene matches: 4. Germline-derived CDR1 and CDR2 are ENHRY and SYGVKD.

The chain couples TRBV9 to TRBJ2-1; 11 nucleotides line up with TRBD2. With V trimmed by 0 bases and J by 9 bases, 5 bases remained unmatched. Germline V gene data show CDR1 as SGDLS and CDR2 as YYNGEE. The CDR3 is made up of 15 amino acids. The CDR3 here is CASSVVAGGVGEQFF. CDR3 nucleotides: TGTGCCAGCAGCGTAGTAGCGGGAGGGGTTGGTGAGCAGTTCTTC.

V gene TRBV11-2 combines with J gene TRBJ2-5; D call uncertain. The CDR3 is 14 amino acids. Between the trimmed V and J ends, which lost 2 bases and 11 bases, there was a span of 18 bases. Germline-derived CDR1 and CDR2 are SGHAT and FQNNGV. CDR3 bases: TGTGCCAGCAGCTTATGGGGTTCGAGAAATGAGCAGTACTTC. Amino acid sequence: CASSLWGSRNEQYF.

This clonotype turned up a few times. The chain couples TRBV7-2 to TRBJ2-3, with unresolved D. V dropped 1 base and J dropped 4 bases, with 12 bases sitting between them. This CDR3 is 15 amino acids long. Germline V gene lookup returns CDR1 SGHTA and CDR2 FQGNSA. The CDR3 coding sequence is TGTGCCAGCAGCTTAGGTCAGCTATTACCAGATACGCAGTATTTT. Protein product: CASSLGQLLPDTQYF. The entire variable domain, with the rest obtained from reference TRBV7-2 and TRBJ2-3, is as follows: GAGVSQSPSNKVTEKGKDVELRCDPISGHTALYWYRQSLGQGLEFLIYFQGNSAPDKSGLPSDRFSAERTGGSVSTLTIQRTQQEDSAVYLCASSLGQLLPDTQYFGPGTRLTVL.

This clonotype was detected a few times. The chain employs TRBV6-2 or TRBV6-3 and TRBJ2-7; D is undetermined. Trimming took off 0 bases at V and 10 bases at J, with 22 bases between the two ends. Germline-derived CDR1 and CDR2 are MNHEY and SVGEGT. This CDR3 has 16 residues. The CDR3 region is CASSYSAAGPWFAQYF. Here the CDR3 DNA reads TGTGCCAGCAGTTACTCTGCGGCAGGCCCCTGGTTTGCCCAGTACTTC.

This clonotype has more than one count but fewer than ten. This sequence joins TRBV9 and TRBJ1-4; no reliable D call. There are 14 residues in the CDR3. The V gene's germline CDR1 is SGDLS and CDR2 YYNGEE. The V and J ends lost 4 bases and 0 bases respectively, with 7 bases between them. This chain's CDR3 is CASSTEATNEKLFF. CDR3 in DNA: TGTGCCAGCAGCACGGAGGCAACTAATGAAAAACTGTTTTTT.

J is TRBJ2-4 and V is TRBV6-2 or TRBV6-3; D remains unclear. The CDR3 has 16 residues. V dropped 5 bases and J dropped 2 bases, with 16 bases sitting between them. Per germline, CDR1 MNHEY and CDR2 SVGEGT. As DNA, the CDR3 is TGTGCCAGCAGTACCCGGGCGGTAACTACCAAAAACATTCAGTACTTC. Its protein is CASSTRAVTTKNIQYF.

As to this clonotype: A junction boundary mismatches the germline segment, possibly from a read error. The rearrangement uses TRBV7-2 and TRBJ2-1; D is unclear. This CDR3 has 15 amino acids. The germline V gene encodes CDR1 SGHTA and CDR2 FQGNSA. The CDR3 loop is CASSLSVRSYNEEFF. In DNA, the CDR3 is TGTGCCAGCAGCTTGTCCGTTCGATCCTACAATGAGGAGTTCTTC.

The V call is TRBV6-1, the J call TRBJ1-1, with D unclear. Trimming left V 1 base short and J 1 base short, with 19 bases between. The CDR3 extends over 18 amino acids. Per germline, CDR1 MNHNS and CDR2 SASEGT. The DNA for the CDR3 is TGTGCCAGCAGTGAAGGCCCCACGTACGCGGCGGGGAACACTGAAGCTTTCTTT. It translates to CASSEGPTYAAGNTEAFF.

V and J are TRBV6-6 and TRBJ1-4, with 9 positions matching TRBD1. The germline V gene has CDR1 MNHNY and CDR2 SVGAGI (reference sequence). V gave up 5 bases and J gave up 5 bases; unmatched junction bases: 6. There are 15 residues in the CDR3. The CDR3 sequence is CASSRLGQGNEKLFF. CDR3 in DNA: TGTGCCAGCAGTCGCCTGGGACAGGGAAATGAAAAACTGTTTTTT.

V gene TRBV6-2 or TRBV6-3 combines with J gene TRBJ2-4; D is perhaps TRBD2 (5 bases). With 4 bases removed from V and 3 bases from J, the gap between germline ends came to 19 bases. The CDR3 consists of 17 residues. CDR1 and CDR2 (germline): MNHEY, SVGEGT. The CDR3 bases are TGTGCCAGCAGTTCACTACTAGGCCCCCTGGTCAAAAACATTCAGTACTTC. It codes for CASSSLLGPLVKNIQYF.

V and J are TRBV11-1 and TRBJ2-7, with 11 bases matching TRBD1. The CDR3 is 18 amino acids. From germline, CDR1 is SGHAT and CDR2 FQDESV (reference sequence). The ends lost 5 bases at V and 7 bases at J; junction bases unmatched: 19. The CDR3 loop is CASSPTFFRDRGIDEQYF. The CDR3 region has the DNA TGTGCCAGCAGCCCAACGTTTTTCCGGGACAGGGGGATCGATGAGCAGTACTTC.

The rearrangement joins TRBV6-2 or TRBV6-3 to TRBJ1-1; D is unclear. The V end lost 2 bases, the J end lost 7 bases, and 14 bases lay between the germline ends. The CDR3 sequence is 14 residues long. CDR1 is MNHEY and CDR2 is SVGEGT in the germline V gene. The CDR3 reads CASSYEHGWGEAFF. CDR3 DNA: TGTGCCAGCAGTTACGAACACGGGTGGGGTGAAGCTTTCTTT.

The table lists this clonotype with a few counts. The rearrangement uses TRBV20-1 and TRBJ2-1; D is unresolved. The CDR3 has 11 amino acids. Between the trimmed V and J ends, which lost 3 bases and 12 bases, there was a span of 12 bases. From germline, CDR1 is DFQATT and CDR2 SNEGSKA (reference sequence). This CDR3 is CSARLGKTQFF. CDR3 DNA: TGCAGTGCTAGGCTGGGTAAAACGCAGTTCTTC.

The rearrangement uses TRBV20-1 and TRBJ2-3; 7 bases match TRBD1. The V segment lost 3 bases and the J segment 3 bases; nucleotides outside the gene matches: 6. CDR3 length: 14 amino acids. The germline CDR1 and CDR2 sequences are DFQATT and SNEGSKA (reference sequence). CDR3 sequence reads: CSASWDRVTDTQYF. CDR3 nucleotides: TGCAGTGCTAGTTGGGACAGAGTGACAGATACGCAGTATTTT.

V and J are TRBV5-1 and TRBJ2-5, with D perhaps TRBD1 (5 bases). V was cut by 1 base and J by 11 bases, with 21 bases left in between. Germline values: CDR1 SGHRS, CDR2 YFSETQ. The CDR3 runs to 15 residues. The CDR3 DNA follows: TGCGCCAGCAGCTTGTCTCAGGGCGCTTACAATGAGCAGTACTTC. Translating gives CASSLSQGAYNEQYF.

This clonotype appeared a single time. The junction and the germline gene differ at one end; a read error may be behind it. The chain uses TRBV4-3 and TRBJ1-2; D is unclear. Germline V gives CDR1 LGHNA, CDR2 YSLEER. The CDR3 extends over 14 amino acids. The DNA for the CDR3 is TGCGTCAGCAGCCAAGCGCGGACCGCGGATGGCTACACCTTC. Translating it yields CVSSQARTADGYTF.

The chain carries TRBV7-6 and TRBJ2-1; D remains unclear. The germline V gene encodes CDR1 SGHVS and CDR2 FNYEAQ. V was pared by 1 base and J by 6 bases, with 10 bases between. The CDR3 has 14 amino acids. The CDR3 DNA reads as TGTGCCAGCAGCTTAGAGGCAGACTCCAATGAGCAGTTCTTC. The encoded protein is CASSLEADSNEQFF.

This rearrangement joins TRBV10-1 to TRBJ2-5, with TRBD1 identical over 8 bases. The closer fit of TRBJ2-7 to the DNA end suggests the J call may be wrong. Germline lookup yields CDR1 WNHNN and CDR2 SYGVQD (reference sequence). The CDR3 totals 13 residues. CDR3 amino acids: CASTGQGLNEQYF. In DNA, the CDR3 is TGCGCCAGTACTGGACAGGGACTCAACGAGCAGTACTTC.

In its sample, this clonotype was seen a few times. CDR3 residues: CASSSNQGLVRNIQYF. DNA of the CDR3: TGTGCCAGCAGTTCCAATCAGGGACTAGTCAGAAACATTCAGTACTTC. The V and J genes are TRBV27 and TRBJ2-4; TRBD2 matches at 8 bases. CDR1 is MNHEY, CDR2 SMNVEV, per germline (reference sequence). V lost 4 bases to trimming and J lost 6 bases; unmatched junction nucleotides: 11. This CDR3 spans 16 amino acids.

This clonotype was observed a handful of times. This chain uses TRBV15 with TRBJ2-7; 8 nucleotides match TRBD1. The CDR3 sequence is 15 residues long. V shed 0 bases and J 4 bases; nucleotides not matched to a gene: 5. Germline CDR1 LNHNV, CDR2 YYDKDF (reference sequence). CDR3 DNA: TGTGCCACCAGCAGAGACGGGACAGGAGCGTACGAGCAGTACTTC. Translation gives CATSRDGTGAYEQYF.

This chain connects TRBV6-6 to TRBJ1-5; TRBD1 is a possible D gene (6 bases). V was shortened by 2 bases and J by 7 bases, with 12 bases between the two germline ends. Germline CDR1 and CDR2: MNHNY and SVGAGI (reference sequence). The CDR3 runs 14 residues. The CDR3 protein is CASSYTGSRQPQHF. CDR3 coding DNA: TGTGCCAGCAGTTACACAGGGAGTCGCCAGCCCCAGCATTTT.

This clonotype was detected only once. The rearrangement joins TRBV20-1 to TRBJ1-5; D gene ambiguous. CDR1 and CDR2 (germline): DFQATT, SNEGSKA (reference sequence). The CDR3 consists of 14 residues. The germline V and J ends were trimmed by 4 bases and 0 bases, with 10 bases remaining between them. The CDR3 region has the DNA TGCAGTGCTAAACGGGAATATAGCAATCAGCCCCAGCATTTT. This encodes CSAKREYSNQPQHF.

The chain recombines TRBV20-1 with TRBJ1-2, with a weak D call TRBD1 (6 bases). This CDR3 is built from 14 residues. V lost 3 bases, J lost 3 bases, and 14 bases lay in between. Per germline, CDR1 DFQATT and CDR2 SNEGSKA (reference sequence). The CDR3 sequence is CSASLHRVDYGYTF. The CDR3, as DNA: TGCAGTGCTAGTCTTCACAGGGTTGACTATGGCTACACCTTC.